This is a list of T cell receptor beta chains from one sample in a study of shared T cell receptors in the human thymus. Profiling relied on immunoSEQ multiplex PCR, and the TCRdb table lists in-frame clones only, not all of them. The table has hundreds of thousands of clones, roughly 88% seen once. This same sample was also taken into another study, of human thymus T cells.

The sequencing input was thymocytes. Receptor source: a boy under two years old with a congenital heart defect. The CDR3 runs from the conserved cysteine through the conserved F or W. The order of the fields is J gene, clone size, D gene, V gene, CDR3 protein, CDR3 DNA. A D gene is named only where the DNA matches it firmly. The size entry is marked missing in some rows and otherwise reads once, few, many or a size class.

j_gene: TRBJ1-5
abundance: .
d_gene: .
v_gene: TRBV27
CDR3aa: CAVSHQPQHF
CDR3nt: TGTGCCGTATCCCATCAGCCCCAGCATTTT

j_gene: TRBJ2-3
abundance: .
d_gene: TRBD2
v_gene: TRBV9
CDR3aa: CASSPPREGPVSTDTQYF
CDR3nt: TGTGCCAGCAGCCCCCCTCGGGAGGGTCCCGTTAGCACAGATACGCAGTATTTT

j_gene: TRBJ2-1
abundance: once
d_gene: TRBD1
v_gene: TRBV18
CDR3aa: CASSEDRGLSQFF
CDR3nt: TGTGCCAGCTCGGAAGACAGGGGGCTCTCGCAGTTCTTC

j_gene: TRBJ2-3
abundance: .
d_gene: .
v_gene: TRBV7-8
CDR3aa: CASSGGTGTDTQYF
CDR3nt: TGTGCCAGCTCTGGCGGGACGGGCACAGATACGCAGTATTTT

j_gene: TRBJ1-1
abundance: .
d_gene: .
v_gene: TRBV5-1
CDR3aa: CASSLGQGRVNTEAFF
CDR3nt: TGCGCCAGCAGCTTAGGGCAGGGTAGGGTGAACACTGAAGCTTTCTTT

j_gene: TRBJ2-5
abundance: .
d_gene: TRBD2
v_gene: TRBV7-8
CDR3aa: CASSPRLAGVAETQYF
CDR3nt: TGTGCCAGCAGCCCGAGACTAGCGGGAGTAGCCGAGACCCAGTACTTC

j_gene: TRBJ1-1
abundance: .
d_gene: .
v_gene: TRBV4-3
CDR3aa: CASSQYRESTEAFF
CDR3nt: TGCGCCAGCAGCCAATACAGGGAGAGCACTGAAGCTTTCTTT

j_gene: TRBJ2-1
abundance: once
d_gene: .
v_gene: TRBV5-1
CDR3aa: CASSLGGRALQFF
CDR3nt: TGCGCCAGCAGCTTGGGGGGCAGGGCTCTGCAGTTCTTC

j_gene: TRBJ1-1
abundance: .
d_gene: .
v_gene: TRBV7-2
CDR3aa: CASSLVGSRDTEAFF
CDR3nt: TGTGCCAGCAGCTTGGTAGGGAGTAGGGACACTGAAGCTTTCTTT

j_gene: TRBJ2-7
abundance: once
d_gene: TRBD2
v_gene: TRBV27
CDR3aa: CASSPTSGPTYEQYF
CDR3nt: TGTGCCAGCAGTCCGACTAGCGGACCGACCTACGAGCAGTACTTC

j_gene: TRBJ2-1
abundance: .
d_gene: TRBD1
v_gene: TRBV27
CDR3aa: CASSRQGAIYNEQFF
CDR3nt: TGTGCCAGCAGTCGTCAGGGGGCGATATACAATGAGCAGTTCTTC

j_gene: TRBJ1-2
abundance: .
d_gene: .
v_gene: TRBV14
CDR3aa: CASSQAGGRGYTF
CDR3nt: TGTGCCAGCAGCCAAGCGGGGGGGCGCGGCTACACCTTC

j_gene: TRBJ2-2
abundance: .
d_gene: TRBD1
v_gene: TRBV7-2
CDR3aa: CASSLVRDREAGELFF
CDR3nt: TGTGCCAGCAGCTTAGTGAGGGACAGGGAAGCCGGGGAGCTGTTTTTT

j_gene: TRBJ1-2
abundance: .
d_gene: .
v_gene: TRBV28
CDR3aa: CASSPRGYYGYTF
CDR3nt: TGTGCCAGCAGTCCTCGGGGATACTATGGCTACACCTTC

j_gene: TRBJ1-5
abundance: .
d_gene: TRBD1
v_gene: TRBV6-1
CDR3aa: CASNDRTGYNQPQHF
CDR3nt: TGTGCCAGCAACGACAGGACAGGATACAATCAGCCCCAGCATTTT

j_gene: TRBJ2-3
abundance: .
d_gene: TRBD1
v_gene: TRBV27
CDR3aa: CASSCGGQGARGTDTQYF
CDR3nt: TGTGCCAGCAGTTGTGGGGGACAGGGGGCGCGTGGGACAGATACGCAGTATTTT

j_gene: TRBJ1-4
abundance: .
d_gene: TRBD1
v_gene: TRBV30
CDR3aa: CAWSPGGGEKLFF
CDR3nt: TGTGCCTGGAGTCCAGGGGGCGGTGAAAAACTGTTTTTT

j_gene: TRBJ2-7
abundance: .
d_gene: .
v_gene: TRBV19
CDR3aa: CASSMGYRRSDSYEQYF
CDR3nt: TGTGCCAGTAGTATGGGGTATCGGAGGTCTGACTCCTACGAGCAGTACTTC

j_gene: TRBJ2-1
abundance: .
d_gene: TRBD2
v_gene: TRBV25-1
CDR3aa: CASSARLAANSVHEQFF
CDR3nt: TGTGCCAGCAGTGCCCGACTAGCGGCTAATTCTGTCCATGAGCAGTTCTTC

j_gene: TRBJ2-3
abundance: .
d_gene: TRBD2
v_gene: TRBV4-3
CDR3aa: CASSQRRGTSGPKTSTDTQYF
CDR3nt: TGCGCCAGCAGCCAAAGACGCGGGACTAGCGGGCCCAAAACTAGCACAGATACGCAGTATTTT

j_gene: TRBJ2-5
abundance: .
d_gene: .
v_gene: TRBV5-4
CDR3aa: CASKVGGEETQYF
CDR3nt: TGTGCCAGCAAGGTCGGAGGCGAAGAGACCCAGTACTTC

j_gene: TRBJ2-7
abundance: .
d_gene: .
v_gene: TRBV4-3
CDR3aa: CASSLLSGSYEQYF
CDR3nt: TGCGCCAGCAGCCTCCTGTCAGGCTCCTACGAGCAGTACTTC

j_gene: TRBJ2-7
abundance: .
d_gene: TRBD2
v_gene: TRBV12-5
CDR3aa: CASGPPRTSGRAVDEQYF
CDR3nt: TGTGCTAGTGGTCCCCCCCGGACTAGCGGGAGGGCCGTCGACGAGCAGTACTTC

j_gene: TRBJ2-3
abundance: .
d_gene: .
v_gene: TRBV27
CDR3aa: CASSLSKQRTSTDTQYF
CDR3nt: TGTGCCAGCAGTTTATCGAAGCAGCGTACTAGCACAGATACGCAGTATTTT

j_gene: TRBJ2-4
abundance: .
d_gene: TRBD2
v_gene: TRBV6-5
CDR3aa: CASSYLIAGGKNIQYF
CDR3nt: TGTGCCAGCAGCTACCTAATAGCGGGGGGCAAAAACATTCAGTACTTC

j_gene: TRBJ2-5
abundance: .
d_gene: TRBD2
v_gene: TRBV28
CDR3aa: CASTEGWTGGPETQYF
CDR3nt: TGTGCCAGCACCGAAGGGTGGACGGGGGGACCAGAGACCCAGTACTTC

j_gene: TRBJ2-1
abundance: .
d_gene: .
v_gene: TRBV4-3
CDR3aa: CASSQKPRDSGYNEQFF
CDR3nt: TGCGCCAGCAGCCAAAAGCCCCGGGACTCGGGGTACAATGAGCAGTTCTTC

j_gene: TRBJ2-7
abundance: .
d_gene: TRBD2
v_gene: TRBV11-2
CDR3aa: CASSFTGTRSHSYEQYF
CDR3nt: TGTGCCAGCAGCTTTACCGGGACTAGAAGTCACTCCTACGAGCAGTACTTC

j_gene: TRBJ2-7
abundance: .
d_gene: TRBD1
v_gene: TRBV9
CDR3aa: CASNPTGASYEQYF
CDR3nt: TGTGCCAGCAACCCGACAGGGGCCTCCTACGAGCAGTACTTC

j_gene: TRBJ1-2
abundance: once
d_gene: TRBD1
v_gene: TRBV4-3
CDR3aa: CASSQERTGGIVDYGYTF
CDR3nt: TGCGCCAGCAGCCAAGAAAGGACAGGGGGCATTGTTGACTATGGCTACACCTTC

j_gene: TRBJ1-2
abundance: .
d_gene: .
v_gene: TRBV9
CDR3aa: CASSDLKRGYPF
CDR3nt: TGTGCCAGCAGCGACTTAAAGCGGGGCTACCCCTTC

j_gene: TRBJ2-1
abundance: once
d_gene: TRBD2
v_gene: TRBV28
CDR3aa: CASSSRLAEYEQFF
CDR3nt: TGTGCCAGCAGTTCCAGACTAGCGGAATATGAGCAGTTCTTC

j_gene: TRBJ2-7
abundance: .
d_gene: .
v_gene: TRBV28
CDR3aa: CASRPGLYEQYF
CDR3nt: TGTGCCAGCAGGCCTGGCCTCTACGAGCAGTACTTC

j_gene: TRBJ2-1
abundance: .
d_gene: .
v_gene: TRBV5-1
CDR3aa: CASTLVGRIGNEQFF
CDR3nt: TGCGCCAGCACCCTGGTGGGCCGCATCGGTAATGAGCAGTTCTTC

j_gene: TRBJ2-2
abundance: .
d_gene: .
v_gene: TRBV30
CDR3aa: CAWSVRAGTGELFF
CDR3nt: TGTGCCTGGAGTGTACGAGCGGGGACAGGGGAGCTGTTTTTT

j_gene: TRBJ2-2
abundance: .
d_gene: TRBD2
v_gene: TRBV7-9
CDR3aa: CASSVIGLAGGNTGELFF
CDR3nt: TGTGCCAGCAGCGTCATCGGACTAGCGGGAGGGAACACCGGGGAGCTGTTTTTT

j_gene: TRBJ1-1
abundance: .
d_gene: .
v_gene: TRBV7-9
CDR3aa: CASSLSVLDSRVEAFF
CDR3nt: TGTGCCAGCAGCTTATCGGTTCTCGATAGTCGAGTTGAAGCTTTCTTT

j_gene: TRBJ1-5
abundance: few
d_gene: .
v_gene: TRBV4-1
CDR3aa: CASSQAGFGGNQPQHF
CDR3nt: TGCGCCAGCAGCCAAGCCGGGTTCGGGGGCAATCAGCCCCAGCATTTT

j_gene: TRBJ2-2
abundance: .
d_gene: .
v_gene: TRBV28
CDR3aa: CASSTLRGVNTGELFF
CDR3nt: TGTGCCAGCAGTACGCTCAGGGGCGTAAACACCGGGGAGCTGTTTTTT

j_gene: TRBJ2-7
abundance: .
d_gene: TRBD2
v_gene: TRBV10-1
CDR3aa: CASSDFRLAAGRVYEQYF
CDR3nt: TGCGCCAGCAGTGATTTTAGACTAGCGGCGGGTCGAGTCTACGAGCAGTACTTC

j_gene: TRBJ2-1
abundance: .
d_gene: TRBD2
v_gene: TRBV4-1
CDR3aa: CASSPTLLMGGRTLRANEQFF
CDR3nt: TGCGCCAGCAGCCCGACTCTTTTGATGGGCGGGAGGACCCTGAGGGCCAATGAGCAGTTCTTC

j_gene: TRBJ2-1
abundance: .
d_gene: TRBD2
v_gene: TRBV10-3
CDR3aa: CAISEVTSGTQSSYNEQFF
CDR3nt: TGTGCCATCAGTGAGGTGACTAGCGGGACCCAGAGCTCCTACAATGAGCAGTTCTTC

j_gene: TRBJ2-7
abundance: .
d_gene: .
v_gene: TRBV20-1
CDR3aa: CSARAGGEQYF
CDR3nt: TGCAGTGCTAGAGCGGGTGGCGAGCAGTACTTC

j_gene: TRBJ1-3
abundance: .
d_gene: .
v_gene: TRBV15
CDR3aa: CATSRDRGSGNTIYF
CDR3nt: TGTGCCACCAGCAGAGACAGGGGCTCTGGAAACACCATATATTTT

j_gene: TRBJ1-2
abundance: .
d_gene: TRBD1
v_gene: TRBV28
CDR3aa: CASSLCPRTGQNYGYTF
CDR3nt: TGTGCCAGCAGTTTATGCCCCCGGACAGGGCAGAACTATGGCTACACCTTC

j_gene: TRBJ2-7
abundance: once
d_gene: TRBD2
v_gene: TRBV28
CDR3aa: CASSLCGTSGSYEQYF
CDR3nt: TGTGCCAGCAGTTTATGCGGCACTAGCGGGAGTTACGAGCAGTACTTC

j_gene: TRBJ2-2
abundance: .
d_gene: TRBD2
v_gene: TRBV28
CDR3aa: CASRHPYGLVGITGELFF
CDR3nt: TGTGCCAGCAGGCATCCCTATGGACTAGTAGGGATCACCGGGGAGCTGTTTTTT

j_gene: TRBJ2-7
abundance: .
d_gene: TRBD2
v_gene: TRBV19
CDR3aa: CASSPGLAGGPYEQYF
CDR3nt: TGTGCCAGTAGTCCGGGACTAGCGGGAGGCCCCTACGAGCAGTACTTC

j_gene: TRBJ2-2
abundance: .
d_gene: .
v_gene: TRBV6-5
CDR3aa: CASSDWAPTGELFF
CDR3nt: TGTGCCAGCAGTGATTGGGCGCCGACCGGGGAGCTGTTTTTT

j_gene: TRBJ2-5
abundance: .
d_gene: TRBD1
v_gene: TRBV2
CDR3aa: CARDGQPGTAQETQYF
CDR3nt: TGTGCCAGAGACGGACAGCCCGGGACAGCGCAAGAGACCCAGTACTTC

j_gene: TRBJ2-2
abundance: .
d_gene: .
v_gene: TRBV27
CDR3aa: CASTRVLGGELFF
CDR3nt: TGTGCCAGCACCCGGGTCCTTGGCGGGGAGCTGTTTTTT

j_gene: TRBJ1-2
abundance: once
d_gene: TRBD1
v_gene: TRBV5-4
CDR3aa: CASSANGQGDYGYTF
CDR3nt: TGTGCCAGCAGCGCCAATGGACAGGGAGACTATGGCTACACCTTC

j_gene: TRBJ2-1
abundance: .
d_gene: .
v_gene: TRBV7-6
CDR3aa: CASSPRTGGGYNEQFF
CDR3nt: TGTGCCAGCAGCCCCCGCACAGGGGGGGGGTACAATGAGCAGTTCTTC

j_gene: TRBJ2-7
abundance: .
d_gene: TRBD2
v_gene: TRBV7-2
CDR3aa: CASSVGGLAGRANYEQYF
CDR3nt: TGTGCCAGCAGCGTAGGAGGACTAGCGGGGAGGGCGAACTACGAGCAGTACTTC

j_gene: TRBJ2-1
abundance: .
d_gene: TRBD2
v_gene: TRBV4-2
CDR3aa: CASSQSGRSRNEQFF
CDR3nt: TGTGCCAGCAGCCAGAGCGGGAGGTCCCGCAATGAGCAGTTCTTC

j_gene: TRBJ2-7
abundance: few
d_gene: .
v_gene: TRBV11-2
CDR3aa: CASSSAPGQPIPSVYEQYF
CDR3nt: TGTGCCAGCAGCTCCGCCCCTGGACAGCCGATCCCCTCCGTATACGAGCAGTACTTC

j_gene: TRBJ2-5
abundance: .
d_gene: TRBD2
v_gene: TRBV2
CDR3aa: CASKGTSGRKTQYF
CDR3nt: TGTGCCAGCAAGGGGACTAGCGGGAGAAAGACCCAGTACTTC

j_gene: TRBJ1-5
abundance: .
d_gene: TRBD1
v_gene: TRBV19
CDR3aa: CASSIGQGVNQPQHF
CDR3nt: TGTGCCAGTAGTATTGGCCAGGGGGTCAATCAGCCCCAGCATTTT

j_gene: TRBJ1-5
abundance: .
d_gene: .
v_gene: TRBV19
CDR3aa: CASRKGQGSNQPQHF
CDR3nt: TGTGCCAGTAGAAAGGGGCAGGGGAGCAATCAGCCCCAGCATTTT

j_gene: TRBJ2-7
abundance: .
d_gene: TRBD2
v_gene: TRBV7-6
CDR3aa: CASSQGTSGTYEQYF
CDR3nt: TGTGCCAGCAGCCAAGGGACTAGCGGAACCTACGAGCAGTACTTC